The 27 T cell receptor beta chains in this list originate from one sample, sequenced in a study of T cell repertoires in cytomegalovirus infection. No antigen has been identified for these receptors. One entry per CDR3 protein results from TCRdb running MiXCR on the reads. The table has hundreds of thousands of distinct CDR3 sequences, roughly 30% seen once. The source material was cultured PBMCs, sampled from culture after CMV antigen stimulation. The receptors come from a human donor in good health (CMV status not recorded). Some clones in this sample may be carry-over from other donors' samples.

The V call is TRBV14, the J call TRBJ1-2; tentatively, D is TRBD1 (6 bases). The V end was cut by 1 base, the J end by 3 bases, with 15 bases between. CDR1 is SGHDN and CDR2 is FVKESK in the germline V gene. The CDR3 is 16 residues long. CDR3 sequence: CASSQGQAWGDYGYTF. The DNA of the CDR3 is TGTGCCAGCAGCCAAGGACAGGCGTGGGGTGACTATGGCTACACCTTC.

This clonotype was seen a handful of times. J is TRBJ1-1 and V is TRBV18; D might be TRBD1 (5 bases). V was clipped by 6 bases and J by 12 bases, with 17 bases between them. The CDR3 consists of 12 residues. From germline, CDR1 is KGHSH and CDR2 LQKENI. CDR3 sequence reads: CASSPGTSESFF. CDR3 bases: TGTGCCAGCTCGCCCGGGACCTCGGAATCTTTCTTT.

The chain joins TRBV7-2 to TRBJ2-1, with a tentative D call TRBD2 (7 bases). The CDR3 has 16 residues. Germline V gene data show CDR1 as SGHTA and CDR2 as FQGNSA. The germline V and J ends were trimmed by 4 bases and 2 bases, with 15 bases remaining between them. CDR3 sequence reads: CASSSVGGLTYNEQFF. In DNA form, the CDR3 reads TGTGCCAGCAGCTCGGTCGGGGGGCTTACCTACAATGAGCAGTTCTTC.

The chain recombines TRBV28 with TRBJ2-4, with a weak D call TRBD2 (6 bases). V dropped 3 bases and J dropped 6 bases, with 12 bases sitting between them. Germline loops: CDR1 MDHEN, CDR2 SYDVKM. This CDR3 has 14 amino acids. CDR3 amino acids: CASSFPSGRNIQYF. Written as DNA, the CDR3 is TGTGCCAGCAGTTTCCCGTCCGGGAGAAACATTCAGTACTTC.

This clonotype was seen at least ten times. V and J are TRBV7-8 and TRBJ1-3; D gene ambiguous. Per germline, CDR1 SGHVS and CDR2 FQNEAQ. The CDR3 loop spans 19 amino acids. Trimming shortened V by 0 bases and J by 5 bases, and 23 bases separated the two germline ends. CDR3: CASSLALGKVPIRRNTIYF. CDR3 bases: TGTGCCAGCAGCTTAGCGCTGGGGAAGGTCCCCATCCGAAGAAACACCATATATTTT.

This clonotype was counted between two and nine times. This rearrangement joins TRBV27 to TRBJ1-2; 12 bases match TRBD1. This CDR3 has 17 amino acids. Germline CDR1 is MNHEY and CDR2 is SMNVEV (reference sequence). V lost 2 bases, J lost 5 bases, and 9 bases stayed unmatched. The CDR3 here is CASSLLGQGARGYGYTF. The CDR3 region has the DNA TGTGCCAGCAGTTTACTGGGACAGGGGGCCCGTGGTTATGGCTACACCTTC.

V gene TRBV6-8 combines with J gene TRBJ2-7; possible D gene TRBD1, 6 bases. The V end was cut by 6 bases, the J end by 2 bases, with 11 bases between. The germline V gene has CDR1 MNHGY and CDR2 SAAAGT. CDR3 length: 13 amino acids. The CDR3 nucleotides are TGTGCCAGCAGATCAGGGGTGGCCTACGAGCAGTACTTC. Its translation: CASRSGVAYEQYF.

This chain uses TRBV12-3 or TRBV12-4 with TRBJ1-1; no reliable D call. The CDR3 is made up of 16 amino acids. Trimming removed 3 bases from V and 4 bases from J, with 18 bases in between. In nucleotides, the CDR3 is TGTGCCAGCAGTTTGGGATCAGGCCGGTTAGGCACTGAAGCTTTCTTT. Translation gives CASSLGSGRLGTEAFF.

This clonotype was found a few times. This chain connects TRBV7-6 to TRBJ2-3; 8 bases match TRBD2. The CDR3 consists of 16 residues. Germline values: CDR1 SGHVS, CDR2 FNYEAQ. Trimming took 5 bases from V and 6 from J; bases not matched to a gene: 13. This CDR3 reads CASSPAGAGVYDTQYF. CDR3 nucleotides: TGTGCCAGCAGCCCGGCTGGAGCGGGAGTGTACGATACGCAGTATTTT.

This clonotype was counted only a few times. This chain links TRBV5-6 with TRBJ2-3, with D possibly TRBD1 on 5 matching bases. CDR3 length equals 16 residues. V lost 4 bases and J 2 bases, leaving 17 bases between the germline ends. From germline, CDR1 is SGHDT and CDR2 YYEEEE. In nucleotides, the CDR3 is TGTGCCAGCAGCACAAAGACAGAAACACACACAGATACGCAGTATTTT. It yields the protein CASSTKTETHTDTQYF.

This clonotype was detected a few times. This rearrangement joins TRBV10-3 to TRBJ2-2; TRBD2 aligns across 14 bases. The V and J ends lost 4 bases and 7 bases, in that order; junction bases with no gene match: 2. Germline CDR1 is ENHRY and CDR2 is SYGVKD. This CDR3 has 15 amino acids. In nucleotides, the CDR3 is TGTGCCATCAGTGGGACTAGCGGGGGGCGCGGGGAGCTGTTTTTT. Translated: CAISGTSGGRGELFF.

There are a few counts of this clonotype. The chain is built from TRBV2 and TRBJ1-1, with D perhaps matching TRBD1 (6 bases). Deletions cut 6 bases from V and 6 bases from J, with 20 bases between. Germline CDR1 and CDR2: SNHLY and FYNNEI. The CDR3 sequence is 15 residues long. The CDR3 region is CASRELQGEGPEAFF. Here the CDR3 DNA reads TGTGCCAGCAGGGAATTACAGGGAGAGGGGCCTGAAGCTTTCTTT.

This chain uses TRBV29-1 with TRBJ2-1; 9 bases map to TRBD2. The germline V gene encodes CDR1 SQVTM and CDR2 ANQGSEA. CDR3 length: 17 amino acids. The J segment lost 4 bases and the V segment lost 3 bases, leaving 13 bases of the junction unmatched. In DNA form, the CDR3 reads TGCAGCGTTGATCCGGCACTAGCGGGTGGGGGGTACAATGAGCAGTTCTTC. Encoded protein: CSVDPALAGGGYNEQFF.

A note on this clonotype: Its ends do not fully match the called genes, so a read error is possible. V gene TRBV7-6 combines with J gene TRBJ1-6, with D hard to call. CDR1 and CDR2 (germline): SGHVS, FNYEAQ. This CDR3 is 16 amino acids long. The CDR3 DNA reads as TGTGCCAGCCGCTTAGCGCCTGAGGGTATCCGCTCACCCCTCCACTTT. This gives the protein CASRLAPEGIRSPLHF.

The genes are TRBV2 and TRBJ2-1; D tentatively fits TRBD1 or TRBD2 (5 bases each). The CDR3 runs to 11 residues. V gave up 8 bases and J gave up 14 bases, with 16 bases separating them. Germline V gene sequence: CDR1 SNHLY, CDR2 FYNNEI. In DNA form, the CDR3 reads TGTGCCAGCGAGGAGGAAACAGGAAAGTTCTTC. Translating gives CASEEETGKFF.

The V call is TRBV5-1, the J call TRBJ2-1; 11 nucleotides match TRBD2. Germline CDR1 SGHRS, CDR2 YFSETQ. Trimming at V came to 4 bases and at J to 5 bases, leaving 5 bases not matched to a gene. This CDR3 has 15 amino acids. The CDR3 region has the DNA TGCGCCAGCAGCCCGACTAGCGGGACGGACAATGAGCAGTTCTTC. Amino acids: CASSPTSGTDNEQFF.

This sequence joins TRBV7-2 and TRBJ2-7, with D perhaps matching TRBD1 (5 bases). The germline V and J ends were trimmed by 7 bases and 3 bases, with 13 bases remaining between them. This CDR3 contains 13 residues. In germline, CDR1 is SGHTA, CDR2 FQGNSA. For the CDR3, the DNA is TGTGCCAGCACCAGGGATGGGCGCTACGAGCAGTACTTC. It is translated as CASTRDGRYEQYF.

The CDR3 region has the DNA TGTGCCAGCAGCCCTACTACCGCCCGGGACTTGAGGGCAATCGAGACCCAGTACTTC. Encoded protein: CASSPTTARDLRAIETQYF. The rearrangement joins TRBV7-9 to TRBJ2-5, with a tentative D call TRBD2 (6 bases). Germline V gene sequence: CDR1 SEHNR, CDR2 FQNEAQ (reference sequence). The CDR3 has 19 residues. V lost 5 bases and J 5 bases, leaving 30 bases between the germline ends.

This chain uses TRBV18 with TRBJ2-1; TRBD2 matches 14 bases. CDR1 is KGHSH and CDR2 is LQKENI in the germline V gene. V dropped 2 bases and J dropped 7; count of bases not matched to a gene: 10. The CDR3 has 18 amino acids. This CDR3 reads CASSPERLAGGPRNEQFF. The CDR3 DNA follows: TGTGCCAGCTCACCAGAAAGACTAGCGGGGGGGCCTCGGAATGAGCAGTTCTTC.

The V gene is TRBV20-1, the J gene TRBJ2-7; D uncertain. The CDR3 consists of 14 residues. V lost 4 bases, J lost 6 bases, and 19 bases lay in between. Per the germline V gene, CDR1 is DFQATT and CDR2 is SNEGSKA (reference sequence). The CDR3 DNA is TGCAGTGCTACGGTGGCACATAAGGCCTCCGAGCAGTACTTC. It yields the protein CSATVAHKASEQYF.

Only a few counts were recorded for this clonotype. V usage is TRBV4-3 and J usage is TRBJ2-3; TRBD2 matches 8 bases. Germline trimming cut 1 base from V and 6 bases from J; bases unmatched to any gene: 9. CDR1 LGHNA and CDR2 YSLEER come from the germline V gene. The CDR3 covers 16 residues. The CDR3 spells CASSQGTQLAADTQYF. CDR3 DNA sequence: TGCGCCAGCAGCCAAGGGACCCAACTAGCGGCCGATACGCAGTATTTT.

V usage is TRBV5-1 and J usage is TRBJ2-3, with D tentatively TRBD1 (6 bases). This CDR3 region has 15 residues. V was pared by 2 bases and J by 8 bases, with 18 bases between. The V gene's germline CDR1 is SGHRS and CDR2 YFSETQ. The CDR3 DNA is TGCGCCAGCAGCTTCCCGGACAGCCTAAGGCGTACGCAGTATTTT. Translating gives CASSFPDSLRRTQYF.

The rearrangement links TRBV28 to TRBJ1-2; D possibly corresponds to TRBD1 (5 bases). Germline values: CDR1 MDHEN, CDR2 SYDVKM. Trimming left V 7 bases short and J 8 bases short, with 17 bases between. There are 13 residues in the CDR3. The CDR3 coding sequence is TGTGCCAGCACGCTCCGGGGGTATGGGGGCTACACCTTC. Residues: CASTLRGYGGYTF.

The sample holds a few counts of this clonotype. This chain links TRBV28 with TRBJ2-2; D is unresolved. This CDR3 region has 15 residues. Germline CDR1 and CDR2: MDHEN and SYDVKM. V lost 5 bases and J 2 bases, leaving 12 bases between the germline ends. The CDR3 spells CASSPITSNTGELFF. CDR3 DNA sequence: TGTGCCAGCAGTCCCATTACCAGCAACACCGGGGAGCTGTTTTTT.

The chain uses TRBV12-3 or TRBV12-4 and TRBJ1-5, with 8 bases that match TRBD1. The CDR3 consists of 15 residues. Trimming removed 3 bases from V and 5 bases from J; junction bases left unmatched: 6. The CDR3, as DNA: TGTGCCAGCAGTTTGGGACAGGTAGGATATCAGCCCCAGCATTTT. Amino acid sequence: CASSLGQVGYQPQHF.

This clonotype was observed a few times. This chain links TRBV2 with TRBJ2-1; 12 positions agree with TRBD2. Germline lookup yields CDR1 SNHLY and CDR2 FYNNEI. There are 15 residues in the CDR3. The trim removed 7 bases at V and 10 bases at J, leaving 11 bases unmatched. CDR3 protein: CASIKASGGAGEQFF. The CDR3 nucleotides read TGTGCCAGCATTAAGGCTAGCGGGGGGGCTGGGGAGCAGTTCTTC. Using reference TRBV2 and TRBJ2-1 for the parts outside the CDR3, the full variable domain is EPEVTQTPSHQVTQMGQEVILRCVPISNHLYFYWYRQILGQKVEFLVSFYNNEISEKSEIFDDQFSVERPDGSNFTLKIRSTKLEDSAMYFCASIKASGGAGEQFFGPGTRLTVL.

This clonotype was seen many times. The J gene is TRBJ1-2, the V gene TRBV12-3 or TRBV12-4; D is undetermined. CDR3 length: 11 residues. The V end was cut by 3 bases, the J end by 8 bases, with 7 bases between. CDR3: CASSLSSGYTF. The CDR3 region has the DNA TGTGCCAGCAGTTTGAGTAGCGGCTACACCTTC.